The sequence of this T cell receptor (beta chain) was determined in a study of blood T cell repertoires in COVID-19. Some clones are missing from TCRdb's copy, which holds only in-frame ones; the method was immunoSEQ multiplex PCR. The sample shows a few hundred thousand clones, less than 90% of them seen only once. The ends were cut back, 4 bases at V and 8 bases at J, with 16 bases in the middle. The length of the CDR3 is 14 residues. CDR1 and CDR2 (germline): SGHNT, YYREEE (reference sequence). Living in 25 or so US areas, the participants were between about 18 and 100 years of age. The chain has TRBV5-4 and TRBJ2-1; no definite D call. This TCR came from a woman in her thirties who had recovered from COVID-19. Input material: PBMCs or T cells enriched from blood (not recorded which). The CDR3 coding sequence is TGTGCCAGCAGCCCTAGGCCCTCGGCTCATGAGCAGTTCTTC. Translated: CASSPRPSAHEQFF. Complete variable domain (other parts from reference TRBV5-4 and TRBJ2-1): ETGVTQSPTHLIKTRGQQVTLRCSSQSGHNTVSWYQQALGQGPQFIFQYYREEENGRGNFPPRFSGLQFPNYSSELNVNALELDDSALYLCASSPRPSAHEQFFGPGTRLTVL.